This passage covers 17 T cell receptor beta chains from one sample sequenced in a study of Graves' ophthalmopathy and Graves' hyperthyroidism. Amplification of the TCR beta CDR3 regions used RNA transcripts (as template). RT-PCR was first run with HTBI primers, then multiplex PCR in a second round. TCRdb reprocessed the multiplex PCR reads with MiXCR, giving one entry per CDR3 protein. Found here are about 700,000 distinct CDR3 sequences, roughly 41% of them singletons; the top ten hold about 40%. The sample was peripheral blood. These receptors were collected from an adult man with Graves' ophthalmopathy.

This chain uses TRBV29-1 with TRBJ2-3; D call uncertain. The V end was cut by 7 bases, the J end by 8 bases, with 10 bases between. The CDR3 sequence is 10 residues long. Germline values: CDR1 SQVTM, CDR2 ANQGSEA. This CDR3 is CSGPTSTQYF. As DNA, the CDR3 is TGCAGCGGGCCTACGAGTACGCAGTATTTT.

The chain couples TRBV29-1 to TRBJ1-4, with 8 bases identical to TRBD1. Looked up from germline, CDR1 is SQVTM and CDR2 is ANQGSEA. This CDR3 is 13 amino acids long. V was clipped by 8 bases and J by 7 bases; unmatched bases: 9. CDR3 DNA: TGCAGCTCCGCCGGACAGGGACGTGAAAAACTGTTTTTT. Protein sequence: CSSAGQGREKLFF. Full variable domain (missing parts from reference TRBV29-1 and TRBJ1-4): SAVISQKPSRDICQRGTSLTIQCQVDSQVTMMFWYRQQPGQSLTLIATANQGSEATYESGFVIDKFPISRPNLTFSTLTVSNMSPEDSSIYLCSSAGQGREKLFFGSGTQLSVL.

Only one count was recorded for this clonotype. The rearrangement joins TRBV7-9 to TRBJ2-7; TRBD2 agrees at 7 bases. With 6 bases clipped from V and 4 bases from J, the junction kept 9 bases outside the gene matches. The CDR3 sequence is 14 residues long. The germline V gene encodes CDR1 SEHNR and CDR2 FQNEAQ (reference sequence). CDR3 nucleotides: TGTGCCAGCAGTTCCAGCGGGGCGGATTACGAGCAGTACTTC. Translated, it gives CASSSSGADYEQYF.

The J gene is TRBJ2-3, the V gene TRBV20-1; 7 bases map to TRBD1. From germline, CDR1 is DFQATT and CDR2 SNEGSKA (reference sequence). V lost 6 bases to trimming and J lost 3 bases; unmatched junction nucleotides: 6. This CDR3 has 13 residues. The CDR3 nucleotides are TGCAGTGCCGTCGACAGGGCAACAGATACGCAGTATTTT. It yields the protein CSAVDRATDTQYF.

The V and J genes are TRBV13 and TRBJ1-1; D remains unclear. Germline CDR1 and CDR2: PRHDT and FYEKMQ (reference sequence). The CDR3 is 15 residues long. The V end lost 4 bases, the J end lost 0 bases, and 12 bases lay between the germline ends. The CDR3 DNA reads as TGTGCCAGCAGCTCCCTTGGGTTCATGAACACTGAAGCTTTCTTT. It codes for CASSSLGFMNTEAFF.

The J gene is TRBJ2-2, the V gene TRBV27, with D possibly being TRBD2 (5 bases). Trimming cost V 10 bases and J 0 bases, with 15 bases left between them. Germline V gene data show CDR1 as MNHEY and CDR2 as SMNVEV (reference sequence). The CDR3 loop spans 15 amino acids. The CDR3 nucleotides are TGTGCCACCCAGTCCCTAGCTCCGAACACCGGGGAGCTGTTTTTT. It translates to CATQSLAPNTGELFF.

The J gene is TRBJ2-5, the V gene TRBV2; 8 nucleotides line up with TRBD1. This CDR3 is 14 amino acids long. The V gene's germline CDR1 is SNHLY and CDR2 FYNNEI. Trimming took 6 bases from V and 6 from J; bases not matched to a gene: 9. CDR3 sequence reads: CASSASGQGKTQYF. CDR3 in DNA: TGTGCCAGCAGCGCGTCCGGACAGGGAAAGACCCAGTACTTC.

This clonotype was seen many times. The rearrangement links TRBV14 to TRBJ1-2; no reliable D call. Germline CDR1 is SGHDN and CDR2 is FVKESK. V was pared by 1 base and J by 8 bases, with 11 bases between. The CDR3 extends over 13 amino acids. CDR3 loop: CASSQVQRVGYTF. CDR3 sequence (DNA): TGTGCCAGCAGCCAAGTGCAGCGAGTAGGCTACACCTTC.

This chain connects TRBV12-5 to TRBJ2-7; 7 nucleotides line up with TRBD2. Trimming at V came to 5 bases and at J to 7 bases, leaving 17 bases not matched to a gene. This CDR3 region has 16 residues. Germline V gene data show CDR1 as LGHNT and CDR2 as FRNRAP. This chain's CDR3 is CASGPWYPGFGGEQYF. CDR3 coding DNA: TGTGCTAGTGGTCCCTGGTATCCGGGATTCGGGGGGGAGCAGTACTTC.

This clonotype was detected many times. The DNA for the CDR3 is TGTGCCAGCAGTCCATCTAAGGATTTCTACGAGCAGTACTTC. As protein: CASSPSKDFYEQYF. The V call is TRBV7-9, the J call TRBJ2-7; D is unresolved. The CDR3 covers 14 residues. Trimming stripped 6 bases from V and 3 bases from J, with 15 bases between. In germline, CDR1 is SEHNR, CDR2 FQNEAQ (reference sequence).

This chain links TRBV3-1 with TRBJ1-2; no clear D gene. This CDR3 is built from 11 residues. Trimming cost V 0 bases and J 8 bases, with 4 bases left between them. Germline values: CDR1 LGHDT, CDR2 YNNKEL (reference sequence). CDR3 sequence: CASSQDEGYTF. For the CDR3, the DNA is TGTGCCAGCAGCCAAGATGAGGGCTACACCTTC.

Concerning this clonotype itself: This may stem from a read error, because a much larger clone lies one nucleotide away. Here the CDR3 reads CAVRDGINYGYTF. The CDR3 DNA follows: TGTGCCGTAAGGGACGGAATTAACTATGGCTACACCTTC. The V and J genes are TRBV25-1 and TRBJ1-2; perhaps TRBD1 as D (5 bases). This CDR3 contains 13 residues. V dropped 11 bases and J dropped 1 base, with 14 bases sitting between them. Germline V CDR1 and CDR2: MGHDK, SYGVNS.

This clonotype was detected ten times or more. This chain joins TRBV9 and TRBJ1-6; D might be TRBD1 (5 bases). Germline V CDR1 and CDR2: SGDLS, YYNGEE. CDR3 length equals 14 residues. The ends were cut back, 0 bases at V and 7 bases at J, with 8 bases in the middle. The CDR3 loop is CASSVVGDNSPLHF. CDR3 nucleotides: TGTGCCAGCAGCGTAGTAGGGGACAATTCACCCCTCCACTTT.

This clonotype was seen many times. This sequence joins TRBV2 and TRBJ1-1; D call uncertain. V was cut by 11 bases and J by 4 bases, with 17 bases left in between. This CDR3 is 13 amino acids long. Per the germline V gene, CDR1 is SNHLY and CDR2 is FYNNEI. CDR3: CAAKGGAGTEAFF. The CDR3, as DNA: TGTGCCGCCAAGGGAGGAGCGGGCACTGAAGCTTTCTTT.

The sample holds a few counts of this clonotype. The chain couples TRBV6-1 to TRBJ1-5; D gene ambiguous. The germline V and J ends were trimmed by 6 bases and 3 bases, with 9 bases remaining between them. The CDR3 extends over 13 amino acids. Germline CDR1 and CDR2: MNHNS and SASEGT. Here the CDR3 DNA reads TGTGCCAGCAGGCAGGTGGTCAATCAGCCCCAGCATTTT. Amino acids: CASRQVVNQPQHF.

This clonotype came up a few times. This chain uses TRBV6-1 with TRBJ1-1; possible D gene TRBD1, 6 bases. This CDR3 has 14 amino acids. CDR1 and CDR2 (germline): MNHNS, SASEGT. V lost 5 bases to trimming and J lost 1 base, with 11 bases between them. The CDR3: CASSTQGRNTEAFF. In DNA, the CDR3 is TGTGCCAGCAGTACACAGGGTCGGAACACTGAAGCTTTCTTT.

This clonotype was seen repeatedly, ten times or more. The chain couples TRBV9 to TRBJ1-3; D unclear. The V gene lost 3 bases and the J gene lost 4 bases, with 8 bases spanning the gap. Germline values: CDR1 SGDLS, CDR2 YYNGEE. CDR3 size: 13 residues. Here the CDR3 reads CASSADAGNTIYF. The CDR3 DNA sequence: TGTGCCAGCAGCGCAGACGCAGGAAACACCATATATTTT.